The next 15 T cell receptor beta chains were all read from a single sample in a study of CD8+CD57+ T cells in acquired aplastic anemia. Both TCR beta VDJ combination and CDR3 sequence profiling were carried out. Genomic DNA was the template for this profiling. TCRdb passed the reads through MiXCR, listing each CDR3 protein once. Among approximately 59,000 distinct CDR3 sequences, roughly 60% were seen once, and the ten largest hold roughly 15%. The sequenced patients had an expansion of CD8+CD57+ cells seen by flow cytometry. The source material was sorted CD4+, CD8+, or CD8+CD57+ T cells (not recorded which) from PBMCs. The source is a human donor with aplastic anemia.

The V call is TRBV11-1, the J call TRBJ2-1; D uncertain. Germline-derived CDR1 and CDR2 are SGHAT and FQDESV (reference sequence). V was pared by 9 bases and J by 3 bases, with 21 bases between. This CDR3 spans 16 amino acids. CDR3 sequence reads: CASSIPNHGSYNEQFF. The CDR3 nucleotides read TGTGCCAGTAGTATACCTAACCACGGCAGCTACAATGAGCAGTTCTTC.

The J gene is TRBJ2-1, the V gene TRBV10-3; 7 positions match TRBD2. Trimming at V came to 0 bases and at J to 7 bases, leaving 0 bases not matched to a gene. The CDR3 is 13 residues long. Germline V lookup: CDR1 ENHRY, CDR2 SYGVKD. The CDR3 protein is CAISESSGNEQFF. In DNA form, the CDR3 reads TGTGCCATCAGTGAGTCTAGCGGGAATGAGCAGTTCTTC.

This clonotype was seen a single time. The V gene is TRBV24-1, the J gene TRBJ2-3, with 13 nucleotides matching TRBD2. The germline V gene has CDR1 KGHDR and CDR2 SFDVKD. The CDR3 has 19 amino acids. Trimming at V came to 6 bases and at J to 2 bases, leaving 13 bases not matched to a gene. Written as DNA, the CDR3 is TGTGCCACCAGTCCGGGACTAGCGGGGTTTTTCTCACCCACAGATACGCAGTATTTT. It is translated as CATSPGLAGFFSPTDTQYF.

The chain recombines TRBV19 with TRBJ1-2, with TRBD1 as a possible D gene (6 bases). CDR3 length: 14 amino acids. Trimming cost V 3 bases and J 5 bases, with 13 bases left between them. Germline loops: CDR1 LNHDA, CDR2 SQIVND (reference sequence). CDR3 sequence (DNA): TGTGCCAGTAGTATGGTCTCGGGGGCGTATGGCTACACCTTC. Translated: CASSMVSGAYGYTF.

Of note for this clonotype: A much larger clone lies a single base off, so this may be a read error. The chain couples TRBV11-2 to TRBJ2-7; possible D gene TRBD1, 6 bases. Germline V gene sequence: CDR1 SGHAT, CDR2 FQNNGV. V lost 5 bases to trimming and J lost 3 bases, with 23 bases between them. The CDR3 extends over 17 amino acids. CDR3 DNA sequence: TGTGCCAGCAGCCAATTACAGGGAGAAGAGGGTCTCTACGAGCAGTACGTC. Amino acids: CASSQLQGEEGLYEQYV.

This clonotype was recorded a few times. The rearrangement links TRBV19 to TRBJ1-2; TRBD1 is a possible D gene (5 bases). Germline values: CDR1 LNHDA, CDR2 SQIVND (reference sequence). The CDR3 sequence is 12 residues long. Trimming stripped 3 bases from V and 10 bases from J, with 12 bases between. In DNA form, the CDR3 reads TGTGCCAGTAGTATGGGCGGTGGACACTACACCTTC. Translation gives CASSMGGGHYTF.

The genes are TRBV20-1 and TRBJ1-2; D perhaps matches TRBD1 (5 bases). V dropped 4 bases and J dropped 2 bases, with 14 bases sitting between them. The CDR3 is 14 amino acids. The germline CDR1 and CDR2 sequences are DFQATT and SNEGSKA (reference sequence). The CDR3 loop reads CSANPTRGNYGYTF. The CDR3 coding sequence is TGCAGTGCTAATCCCACGCGGGGCAACTATGGCTACACCTTC.

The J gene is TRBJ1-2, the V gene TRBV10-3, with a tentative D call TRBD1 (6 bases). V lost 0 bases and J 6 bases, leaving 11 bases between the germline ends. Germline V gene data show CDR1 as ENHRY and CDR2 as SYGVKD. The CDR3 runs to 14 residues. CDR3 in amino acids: CAISESGGLHGYTF. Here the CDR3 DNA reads TGTGCCATCAGTGAGTCAGGGGGGCTCCATGGCTACACCTTC.

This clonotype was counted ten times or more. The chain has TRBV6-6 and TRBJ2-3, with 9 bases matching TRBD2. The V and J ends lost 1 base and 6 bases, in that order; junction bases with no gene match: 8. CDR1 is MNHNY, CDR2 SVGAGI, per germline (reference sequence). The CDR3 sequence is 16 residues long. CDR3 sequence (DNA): TGTGCCAGCAGTTACTTGATAGCGGGAGTCCCGGATACGCAGTATTTT. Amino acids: CASSYLIAGVPDTQYF.

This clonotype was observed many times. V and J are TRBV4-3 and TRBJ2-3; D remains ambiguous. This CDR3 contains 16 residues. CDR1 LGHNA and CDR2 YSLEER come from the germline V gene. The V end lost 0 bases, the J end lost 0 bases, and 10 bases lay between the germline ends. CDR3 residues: CASSQEVEGSTDTQYF. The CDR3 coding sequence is TGCGCCAGCAGCCAAGAGGTAGAAGGAAGCACAGATACGCAGTATTTT.

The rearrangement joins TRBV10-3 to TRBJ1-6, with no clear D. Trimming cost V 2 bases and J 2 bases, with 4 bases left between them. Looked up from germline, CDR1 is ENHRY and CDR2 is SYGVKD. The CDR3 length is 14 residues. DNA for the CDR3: TGTGCCATCAGTGAGGGGGCCTATAATTCACCCCTCCACTTT. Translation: CAISEGAYNSPLHF.

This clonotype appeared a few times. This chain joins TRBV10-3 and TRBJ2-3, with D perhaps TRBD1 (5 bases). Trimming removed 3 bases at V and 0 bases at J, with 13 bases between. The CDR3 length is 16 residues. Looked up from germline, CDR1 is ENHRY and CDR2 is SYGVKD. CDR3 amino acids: CAISDGQPTSTDTQYF. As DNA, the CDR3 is TGTGCCATCAGTGATGGACAACCGACTAGCACAGATACGCAGTATTTT.

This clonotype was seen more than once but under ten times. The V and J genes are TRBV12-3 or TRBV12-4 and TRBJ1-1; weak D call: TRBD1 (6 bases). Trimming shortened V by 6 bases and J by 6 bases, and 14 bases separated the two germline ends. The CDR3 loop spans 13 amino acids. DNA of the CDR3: TGTGCCAGCAGCAATCAGGGGTGGTCTGAAGCTTTCTTT. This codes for CASSNQGWSEAFF.

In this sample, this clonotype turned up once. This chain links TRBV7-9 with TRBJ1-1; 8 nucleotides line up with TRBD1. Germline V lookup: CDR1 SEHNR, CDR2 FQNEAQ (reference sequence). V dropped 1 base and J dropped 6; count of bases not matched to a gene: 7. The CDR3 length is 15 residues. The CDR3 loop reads CASSLEQGARAEAFF. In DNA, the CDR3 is TGTGCCAGCAGCTTAGAGCAGGGGGCCCGGGCTGAAGCTTTCTTT. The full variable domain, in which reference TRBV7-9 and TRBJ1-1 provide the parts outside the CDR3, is DTGVSQNPRHKITKRGQNVTFRCDPISEHNRLYWYRQTLGQGPEFLTYFQNEAQLEKSRLLSDRFSAERPKGSFSTLEIQRTEQGDSAMYLCASSLEQGARAEAFFGQGTRLTVV.

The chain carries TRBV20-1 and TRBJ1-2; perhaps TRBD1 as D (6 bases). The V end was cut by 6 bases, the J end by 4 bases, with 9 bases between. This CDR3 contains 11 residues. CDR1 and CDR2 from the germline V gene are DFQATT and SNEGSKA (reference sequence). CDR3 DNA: TGCAGTGCCCCGGACAGCTATGGCTACACCTTC. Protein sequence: CSAPDSYGYTF.